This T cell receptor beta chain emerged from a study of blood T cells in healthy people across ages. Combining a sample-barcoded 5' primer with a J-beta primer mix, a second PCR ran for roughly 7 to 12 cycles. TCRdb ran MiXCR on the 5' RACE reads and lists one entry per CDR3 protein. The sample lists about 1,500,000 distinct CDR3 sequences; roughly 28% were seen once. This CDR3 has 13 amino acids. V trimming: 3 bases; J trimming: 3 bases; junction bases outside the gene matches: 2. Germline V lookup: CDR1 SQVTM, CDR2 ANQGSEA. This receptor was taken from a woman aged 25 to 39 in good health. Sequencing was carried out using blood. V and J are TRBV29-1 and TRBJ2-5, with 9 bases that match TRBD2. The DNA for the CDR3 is TGCAGCGTTGATCAGCGGGAGGAAGAGACCCAGTACTTC. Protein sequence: CSVDQREEETQYF. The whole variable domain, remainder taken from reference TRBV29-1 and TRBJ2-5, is SAVISQKPSRDICQRGTSLTIQCQVDSQVTMMFWYRQQPGQSLTLIATANQGSEATYESGFVIDKFPISRPNLTFSTLTVSNMSPEDSSIYLCSVDQREEETQYFGPGTRLLVL.